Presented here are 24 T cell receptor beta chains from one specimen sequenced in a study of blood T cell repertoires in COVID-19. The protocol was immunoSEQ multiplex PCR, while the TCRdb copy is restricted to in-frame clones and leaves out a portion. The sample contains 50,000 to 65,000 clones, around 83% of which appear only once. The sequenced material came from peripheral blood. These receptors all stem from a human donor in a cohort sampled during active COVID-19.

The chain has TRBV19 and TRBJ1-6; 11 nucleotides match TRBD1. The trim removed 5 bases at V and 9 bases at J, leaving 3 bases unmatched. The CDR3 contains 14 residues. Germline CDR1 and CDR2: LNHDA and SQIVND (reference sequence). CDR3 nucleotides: TGTGCCAGTAGTCCGGACAGGGGGCTTTCACCCCTCCACTTT. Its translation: CASSPDRGLSPLHF.

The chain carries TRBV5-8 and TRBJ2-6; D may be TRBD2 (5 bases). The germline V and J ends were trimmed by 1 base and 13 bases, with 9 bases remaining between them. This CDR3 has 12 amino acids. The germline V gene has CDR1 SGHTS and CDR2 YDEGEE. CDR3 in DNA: TGTGCCAGCAGCTTGCTAGCACAAGTCCTGACTTTC. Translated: CASSLLAQVLTF.

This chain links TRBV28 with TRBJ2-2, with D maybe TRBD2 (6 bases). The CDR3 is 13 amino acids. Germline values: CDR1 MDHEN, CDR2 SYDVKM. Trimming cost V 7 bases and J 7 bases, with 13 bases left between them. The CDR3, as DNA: TGTGCCAGCACCGTCCGGGGGAACGGGGAGCTGTTTTTT. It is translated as CASTVRGNGELFF.

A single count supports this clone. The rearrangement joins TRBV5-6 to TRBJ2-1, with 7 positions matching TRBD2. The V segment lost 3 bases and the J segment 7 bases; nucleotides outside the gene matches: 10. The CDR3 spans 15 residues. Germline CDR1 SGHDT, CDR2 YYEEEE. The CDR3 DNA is TGTGCCAGCAGCTCTTACCCTAGCGGTAAGAATGAGCAGTTCTTC. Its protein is CASSSYPSGKNEQFF.

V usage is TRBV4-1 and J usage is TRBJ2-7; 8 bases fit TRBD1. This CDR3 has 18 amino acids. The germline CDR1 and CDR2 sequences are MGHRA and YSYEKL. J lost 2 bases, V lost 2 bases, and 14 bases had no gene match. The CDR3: CASSQNPGGGQATYEQYF. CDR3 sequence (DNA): TGCGCCAGCAGCCAAAACCCAGGAGGGGGACAGGCGACCTACGAGCAGTACTTC.

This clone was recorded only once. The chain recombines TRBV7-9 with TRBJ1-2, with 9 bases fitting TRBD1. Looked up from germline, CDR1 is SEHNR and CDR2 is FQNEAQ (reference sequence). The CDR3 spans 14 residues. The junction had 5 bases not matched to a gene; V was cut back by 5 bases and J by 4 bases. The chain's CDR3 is CASSPGQGTYGYTF. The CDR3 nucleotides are TGTGCCAGCAGCCCAGGACAGGGGACCTATGGCTACACCTTC.

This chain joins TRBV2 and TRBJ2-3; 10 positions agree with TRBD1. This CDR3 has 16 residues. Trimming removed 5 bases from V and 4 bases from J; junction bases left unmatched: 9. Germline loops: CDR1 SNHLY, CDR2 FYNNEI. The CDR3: CASSSTDRGQADTQYF. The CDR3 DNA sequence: TGTGCCAGCAGTTCAACCGACAGGGGGCAAGCAGATACGCAGTATTTT.

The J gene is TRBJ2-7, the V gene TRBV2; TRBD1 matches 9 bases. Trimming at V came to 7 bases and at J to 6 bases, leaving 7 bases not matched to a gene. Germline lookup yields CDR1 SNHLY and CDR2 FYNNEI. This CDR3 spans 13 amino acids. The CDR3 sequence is CASTVGQGSEQYF. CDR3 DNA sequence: TGTGCCAGCACCGTGGGACAGGGTTCCGAGCAGTACTTC.

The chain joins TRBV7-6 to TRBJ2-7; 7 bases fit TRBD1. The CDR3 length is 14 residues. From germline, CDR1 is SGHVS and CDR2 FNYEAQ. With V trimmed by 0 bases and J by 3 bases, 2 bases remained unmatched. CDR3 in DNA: TGTGCCAGCAGCTTAGCCGGGACAGACTACGAGCAGTACTTC. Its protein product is CASSLAGTDYEQYF.

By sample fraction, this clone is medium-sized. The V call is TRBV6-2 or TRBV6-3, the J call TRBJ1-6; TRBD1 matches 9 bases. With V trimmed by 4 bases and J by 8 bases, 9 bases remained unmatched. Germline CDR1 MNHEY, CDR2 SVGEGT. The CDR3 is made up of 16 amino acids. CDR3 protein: CASSSLPGQGHSPLHF. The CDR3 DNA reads TGTGCCAGCAGTTCCCTGCCGGGACAGGGCCATTCACCCCTCCACTTT.

The DNA of the CDR3 is TGTGCCAGCAGTTCGCTTGTCACTAGCGGGAGGGCCCAGGGCGGGGAGCTGTTTTTT. Translation gives CASSSLVTSGRAQGGELFF. The chain combines TRBV5-6 with TRBJ2-2; 13 positions agree with TRBD2. Trimming took 5 bases from V and 7 from J; bases not matched to a gene: 17. The CDR3 length is 19 residues. Germline-derived CDR1 and CDR2 are SGHDT and YYEEEE.

DNA of the CDR3: TGTGCCAGCAGTTTAAGGGGAGGGTCTGGAAACACCATATATTTT. It codes for CASSLRGGSGNTIYF. V gene TRBV27 combines with J gene TRBJ1-3, with D possibly being TRBD1 (5 bases). V was trimmed by 2 bases and J by 1 base, leaving 9 bases between them. The CDR3 is made up of 15 amino acids. CDR1 and CDR2 from the germline V gene are MNHEY and SMNVEV (reference sequence).

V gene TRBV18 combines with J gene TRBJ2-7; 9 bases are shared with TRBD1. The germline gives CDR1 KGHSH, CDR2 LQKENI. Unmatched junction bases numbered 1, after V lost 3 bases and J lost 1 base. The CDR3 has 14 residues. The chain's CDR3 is CASSPGTGSYEQYF. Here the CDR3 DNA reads TGTGCCAGCTCACCCGGGACAGGGTCCTACGAGCAGTACTTC.

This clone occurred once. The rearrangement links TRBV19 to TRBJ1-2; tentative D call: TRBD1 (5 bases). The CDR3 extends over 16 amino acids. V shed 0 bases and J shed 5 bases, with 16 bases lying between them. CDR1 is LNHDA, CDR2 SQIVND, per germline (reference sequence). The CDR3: CASSIDPYSGRYGYTF. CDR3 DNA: TGTGCCAGTAGTATAGACCCGTACTCAGGGAGGTATGGCTACACCTTC.

The CDR3 region has the DNA TGTGCCAGCAGCGAGGGCCCGGATGTCCTGGGCTACACCTTC. It codes for CASSEGPDVLGYTF. The V and J genes are TRBV5-5 and TRBJ1-2; D call uncertain. V lost 4 bases and J 8 bases, leaving 18 bases between the germline ends. Germline V lookup: CDR1 SGHKS, CDR2 YYEKEE (reference sequence). CDR3 length equals 14 residues. Variable domain in full (rest from reference TRBV5-5 and TRBJ1-2): DAGVTQSPTHLIKTRGQQVTLRCSPISGHKSVSWYQQVLGQGPQFIFQYYEKEERGRGNFPDRFSARQFPNYSSELNVNALLLGDSALYLCASSEGPDVLGYTFGSGTRLTVV.

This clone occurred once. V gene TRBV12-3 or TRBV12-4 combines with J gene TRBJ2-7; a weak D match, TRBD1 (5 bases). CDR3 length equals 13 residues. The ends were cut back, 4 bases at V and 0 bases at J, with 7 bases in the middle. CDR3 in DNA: TGTGCCAGCAGTTCGACAGCCTCCTACGAGCAGTACTTC. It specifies CASSSTASYEQYF.

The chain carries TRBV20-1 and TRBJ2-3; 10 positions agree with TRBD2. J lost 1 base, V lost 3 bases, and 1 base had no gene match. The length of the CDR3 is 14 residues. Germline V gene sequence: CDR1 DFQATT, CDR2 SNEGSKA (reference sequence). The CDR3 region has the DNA TGCAGTGCTAGTCTAGCGGGGGGCACAGATACGCAGTATTTT. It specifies CSASLAGGTDTQYF.

The CDR3 coding sequence is TGTGCCAGCAGCCCCGGGACAGGGGGCTTCTATGGCTACACCTTC. Protein: CASSPGTGGFYGYTF. The chain recombines TRBV6-5 with TRBJ1-2, with TRBD1 matching 12 bases. The CDR3 runs to 15 residues. V trimming: 6 bases; J trimming: 4 bases; junction bases outside the gene matches: 6. The V gene's germline CDR1 is MNHEY and CDR2 SVGAGI.

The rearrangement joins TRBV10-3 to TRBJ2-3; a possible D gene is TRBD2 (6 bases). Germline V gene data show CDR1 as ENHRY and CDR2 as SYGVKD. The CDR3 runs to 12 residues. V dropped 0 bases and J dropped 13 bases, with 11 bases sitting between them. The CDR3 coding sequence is TGTGCCATCAGTGAGTCGGGGGGACGGGAGTATTTT. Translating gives CAISESGGREYF.

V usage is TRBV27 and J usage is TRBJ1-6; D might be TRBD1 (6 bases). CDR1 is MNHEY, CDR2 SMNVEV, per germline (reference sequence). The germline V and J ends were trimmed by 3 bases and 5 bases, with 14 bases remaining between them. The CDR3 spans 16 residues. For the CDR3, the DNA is TGTGCCAGCAGTTTTAAGACAGGACCACATAATTCACCCCTCCACTTT. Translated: CASSFKTGPHNSPLHF.

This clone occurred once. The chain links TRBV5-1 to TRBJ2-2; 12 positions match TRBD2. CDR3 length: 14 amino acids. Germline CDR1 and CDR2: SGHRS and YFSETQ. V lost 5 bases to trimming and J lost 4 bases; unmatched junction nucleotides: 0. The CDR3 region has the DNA TGCGCCAGCAGACTAGCGGGGGGCACCGGGGAGCTGTTTTTT. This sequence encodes CASRLAGGTGELFF. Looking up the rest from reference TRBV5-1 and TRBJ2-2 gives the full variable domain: KAGVTQTPRYLIKTRGQQVTLSCSPISGHRSVSWYQQTPGQGLQFLFEYFSETQRNKGNFPGRFSGRQFSNSRSEMNVSTLELGDSALYLCASRLAGGTGELFFGEGSRLTVL.

CDR3: CASSPRQLDNSPLHF. The CDR3 DNA is TGTGCCAGCAGCCCCCGACAGCTAGATAATTCACCCCTCCACTTT. The chain combines TRBV14 with TRBJ1-6; a weak D match, TRBD1 (5 bases). Looked up from germline, CDR1 is SGHDN and CDR2 is FVKESK. This CDR3 comprises 15 residues. V lost 4 bases and J lost 5, with 12 bases in between.

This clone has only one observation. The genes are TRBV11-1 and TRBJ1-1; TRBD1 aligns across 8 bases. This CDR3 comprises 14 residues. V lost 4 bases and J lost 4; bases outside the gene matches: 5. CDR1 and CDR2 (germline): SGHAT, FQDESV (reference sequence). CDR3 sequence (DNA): TGTGCCAGCAGCTACAGGGGGAGGGCCACTGAAGCTTTCTTT. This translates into CASSYRGRATEAFF.

CDR3 coding DNA: TGCGCCAGCAGTCACATGGGAACAGGAATCGCAACTAATGAAAAACTGTTTTTT. Encoded protein: CASSHMGTGIATNEKLFF. The rearrangement links TRBV23-1 to TRBJ1-4; the D gene is possibly TRBD1 (5 bases). TRBV23-1 is labeled an ORF, and its function is uncertain. The CDR3 contains 18 residues. V was trimmed by 3 bases and J by 0 bases, leaving 17 bases between them.